These 5 T cell receptor beta chains came from one sample sequenced in a study of blood T cells in healthy people across ages. The second PCR ran about 6 to 11 cycles with a sample-barcoded 5' primer and J-beta primers. TCRdb re-called the 5' RACE reads with MiXCR, one entry per CDR3 protein. The sample lists some 1.4 million distinct CDR3 sequences; approximately 42% were seen once. The sequencing sample was made of blood. These receptors were collected from a woman under 30 in good health.

Here the CDR3 reads CASSEGRVDGYTF. The CDR3 DNA sequence: TGTGCCAGCAGTGAAGGCAGGGTTGATGGCTACACCTTC. The V gene is TRBV2, the J gene TRBJ1-2; TRBD1 is a possible D gene (5 bases). Germline V gene data show CDR1 as SNHLY and CDR2 as FYNNEI. The CDR3 is 13 amino acids. V was shortened by 1 base and J by 6 bases, with 9 bases between the two germline ends.

This chain connects TRBV20-1 to TRBJ1-2; no clear D gene. The germline V and J ends were trimmed by 5 bases and 0 bases, with 13 bases remaining between them. CDR1 and CDR2 from the germline V gene are DFQATT and SNEGSKA (reference sequence). This CDR3 has 14 amino acids. This CDR3 is CSAPNPVPNYGYTF. The CDR3 bases are TGCAGTGCTCCGAACCCAGTGCCTAACTATGGCTACACCTTC.

CDR3 nucleotide sequence: TGTGCCACCTTAGGGGACCTTGGGTGGAAGTATGGCTACACCTTC. Translated, it gives CATLGDLGWKYGYTF. The chain couples TRBV27 to TRBJ1-2; D perhaps matches TRBD1 (5 bases). Trimming cost V 10 bases and J 5 bases, with 23 bases left between them. Germline values: CDR1 MNHEY, CDR2 SMNVEV (reference sequence). This CDR3 is 15 amino acids long.

The chain joins TRBV6-5 to TRBJ1-1, with unresolved D. V lost 8 bases and J lost 1, with 8 bases in between. This CDR3 contains 12 residues. Germline CDR1 is MNHEY and CDR2 is SVGAGI. The CDR3 is CASRFKNTEAFF. DNA of the CDR3: TGTGCCAGCCGCTTTAAGAACACTGAAGCTTTCTTT.

As DNA, the CDR3 is TGCAGTGCTAACGGGGGGAGCTCCTACAATGAGCAGTTCTTC. Translated: CSANGGSSYNEQFF. This chain uses TRBV20-1 with TRBJ2-1, with 7 bases that match TRBD2. Per the germline V gene, CDR1 is DFQATT and CDR2 is SNEGSKA (reference sequence). The J segment lost 0 bases and the V segment lost 4 bases, leaving 3 bases of the junction unmatched. The CDR3 contains 14 residues.